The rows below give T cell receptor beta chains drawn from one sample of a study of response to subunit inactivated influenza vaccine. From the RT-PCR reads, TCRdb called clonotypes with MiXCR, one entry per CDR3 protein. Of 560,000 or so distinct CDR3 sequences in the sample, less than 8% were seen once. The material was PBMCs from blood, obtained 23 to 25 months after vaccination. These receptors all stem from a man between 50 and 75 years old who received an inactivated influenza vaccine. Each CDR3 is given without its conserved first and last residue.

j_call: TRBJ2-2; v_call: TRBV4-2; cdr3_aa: ASSQDRWAGELF
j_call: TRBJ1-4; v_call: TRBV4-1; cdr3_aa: ASSQDRGRQLF
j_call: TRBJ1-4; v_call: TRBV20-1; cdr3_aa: SARGSGVPNEKLF
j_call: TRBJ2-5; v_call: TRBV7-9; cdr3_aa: ASSLSQGQETQY
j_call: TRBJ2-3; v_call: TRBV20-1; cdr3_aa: SARDPGGPTDTQY
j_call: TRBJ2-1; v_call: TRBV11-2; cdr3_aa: ASSFPGMGQEQF
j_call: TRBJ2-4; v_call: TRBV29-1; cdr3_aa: SVEEGQKNIQY
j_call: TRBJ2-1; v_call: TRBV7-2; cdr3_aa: ASSLVLAGEFEQF
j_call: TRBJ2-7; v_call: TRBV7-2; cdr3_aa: ASSPRDFQYEQY
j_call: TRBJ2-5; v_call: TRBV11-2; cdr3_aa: ASSLYGTKGETQY
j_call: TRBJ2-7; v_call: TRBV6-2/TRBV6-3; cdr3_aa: ASGVRDLTYEQY